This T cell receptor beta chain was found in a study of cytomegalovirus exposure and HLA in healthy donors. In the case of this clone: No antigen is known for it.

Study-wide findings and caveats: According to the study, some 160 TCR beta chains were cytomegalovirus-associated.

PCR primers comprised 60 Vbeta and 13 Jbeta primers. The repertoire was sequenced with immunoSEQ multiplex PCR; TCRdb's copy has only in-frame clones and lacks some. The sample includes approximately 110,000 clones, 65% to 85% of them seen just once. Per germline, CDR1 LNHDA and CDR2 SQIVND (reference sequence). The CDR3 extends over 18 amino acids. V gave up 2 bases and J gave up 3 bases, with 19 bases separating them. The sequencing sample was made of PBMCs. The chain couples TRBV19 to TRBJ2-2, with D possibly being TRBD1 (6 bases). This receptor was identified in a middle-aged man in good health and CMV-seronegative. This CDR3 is CASSIKGLRGDYTGELFF. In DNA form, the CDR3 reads TGTGCCAGTAGTATAAAGGGGCTCAGGGGCGACTACACCGGGGAGCTGTTTTTT.